This TCR beta chain was documented in a study of T-cell reconstitution after alpha-beta-depleted transplantation in children (dated by TCRdb to about 2016). Study-wide context: Using TCR repertoire profiling, the study quantitatively followed how T-cell immune reconstitution unfolded in children after TCRalphabeta/CD19-depleted allogeneic hematopoietic cell transplantation.

The table lists this clonotype with many counts. What antigen it recognizes has not been identified. No qualities accompany the bases; no much larger clone lies one base away. The CDR3 numbers 13 residues from cysteine through phenylalanine. Only the CDR3 portion is preserved as DNA: 39 bases, with reading frame beginning at the first base. V lost 1 base and J lost 7 bases; the stretch between them is 8 bases long. As encoded in the germline V gene, CDR1 is MNHNS while CDR2 is SASEGT. Library construction relied on PCR. The sample was run on an Illumina HiSeq 2500. To normalize quantification of the TCRbeta repertoire, the TCR libraries were built with molecular barcoding that relied on unique molecular identifiers. The public reads were quality trimmed at Q25 with fastp and then assembled into clones with MiXCR by TCRdb, keeping productive beta chains. Each entry merges the rows of one CDR3 protein and shows their most common DNA and genes. The sample table records about 640,000 distinct CDR3 sequences; 16% of these occur just once. The top ten constitute under 1.2% of the sample.

This clonotype was sampled from a human donor who donated a stem cell graft to a child with acute myeloid leukemia. The sequencing here drew on PBMCs from the stem cell graft donor, taken from the stem cell graft. The V and J segments used are TRBV6-1 and TRBJ1-5; too little of a D gene remains to name it. The CDR3 here reads CASSEGARQPQHF. At the DNA level, the sequence is TGTGCCAGCAGTGAAGGCGCGAGGCAGCCCCAGCATTTT.